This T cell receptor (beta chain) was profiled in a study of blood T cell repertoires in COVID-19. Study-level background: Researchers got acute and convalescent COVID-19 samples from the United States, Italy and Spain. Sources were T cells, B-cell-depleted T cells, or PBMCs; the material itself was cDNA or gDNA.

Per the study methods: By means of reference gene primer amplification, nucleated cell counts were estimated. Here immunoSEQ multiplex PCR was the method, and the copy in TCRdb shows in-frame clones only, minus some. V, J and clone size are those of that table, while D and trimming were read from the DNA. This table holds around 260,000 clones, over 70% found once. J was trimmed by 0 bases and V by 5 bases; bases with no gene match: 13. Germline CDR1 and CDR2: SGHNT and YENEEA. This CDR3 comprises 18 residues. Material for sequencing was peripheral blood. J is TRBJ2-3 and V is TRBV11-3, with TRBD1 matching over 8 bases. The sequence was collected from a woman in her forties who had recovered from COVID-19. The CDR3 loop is CASSTPGTGFVSTDTQYF. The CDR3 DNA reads TGTGCCAGCAGCACCCCCGGGACAGGCTTCGTCAGCACAGATACGCAGTATTTT.